The T cell receptor beta chain under discussion was sequenced for a study of a mutant IDH1 vaccine in newly diagnosed glioma. Looking at the study overall: Eight vaccinations went to patients in weeks 1, 3, 5, 7, 11, 15, 19, 23. Initiation of the vaccine course occurred 4-6 weeks after radiotherapy alone, or alongside temozolomide cycles.

Overall study results and limits: Changes in top peripheral clonotypes did not appear linked to pseudoprogression. Vaccine-induced responses were seen in under 95% of patients, spanning several MHC alleles.

Comments on this clone: Antigen unknown.

Repertoires were generated with immunoSEQ multiplex PCR, while TCRdb's copy carries only in-frame clones and drops some. This table has 35,000 to 50,000 clones, 80% to 95% appearing once. V gave up 4 bases and J gave up 4 bases; unmatched junction bases: 8. From germline, CDR1 is SGDLS and CDR2 YYNGEE. The CDR3 is made up of 15 amino acids. Noted time point: week 23, last vaccination. Mutant IDH1 20-mer peptide, at 300 ug, made up each vaccine dose, with topical imiquimod. The chain has TRBV9 and TRBJ1-5, with TRBD1 identical over 7 bases. This receptor was taken from a man aged 50 to 59 with glioma. This material consisted of PBMCs, taken from a glioma patient whose treatment included an IDH1 peptide vaccine. CDR3 nucleotide sequence: TGTGCCAGCAGCCGGGGAGGGACAGAGAATCAGCCCCAGCATTTT. The encoded protein is CASSRGGTENQPQHF.